This TCR beta chain was retrieved from a study of blood T cell repertoires in COVID-19. Whole-study context: Donors in the United States, Italy and Spain gave samples during acute or convalescent COVID-19. T cells, B-cell-depleted T cells, or PBMCs provided the cDNA or gDNA that served as material.

Germline-derived CDR1 and CDR2 are SGHVS and FQNEAQ. The CDR3 runs to 14 residues. The V and J ends lost 4 bases and 6 bases, in that order; junction bases with no gene match: 7. Methods used by the authors: Estimation of nucleated cell counts relied on the amplification of reference gene primers. Clones were sequenced by immunoSEQ multiplex PCR, and TCRdb holds only the in-frame ones, with some missing. D and trimming were read from the DNA, whereas the V and J calls and clone size are those reported in that table. The sample has about 330,000 clones; around 80% are singletons. Sequenced input: peripheral blood. The receptor comes from a woman aged 50 to 60 with acute or convalescent COVID-19. V and J are TRBV7-8 and TRBJ1-2, with 8 bases lining up with TRBD1. The DNA of the CDR3 is TGTGCCAGCAGCTCCCAACAGGGGGTAGATGGCTACACCTTC. This codes for CASSSQQGVDGYTF.